The 29 T cell receptor beta chains listed next were all sequenced from one sample in a study of shared clonotypes between healthy human individuals. Measured with immunoSEQ multiplex PCR; TCRdb has only the in-frame clones, and not every one. In the table there are some 2,400,000 clones, roughly 95% of which are singletons. The sequencing input was naive CD4+ T cells sorted from blood. Sample subset: CD45RA+ positively selected. These receptor sequences come from a man aged 18-30 years in good health.

This rearrangement joins TRBV5-1 to TRBJ2-3; 11 bases fit TRBD2. CDR3 length equals 15 residues. V gave up 6 bases and J gave up 4 bases; unmatched junction bases: 7. Germline V gene lookup returns CDR1 SGHRS and CDR2 YFSETQ. The CDR3 nucleotides are TGCGCCAGCAACCCTAGCGGGAGGATTTCAGATACGCAGTATTTT. Translated, it gives CASNPSGRISDTQYF.

The chain carries TRBV5-4 and TRBJ2-3, with D tentatively TRBD2 (7 bases). The germline V gene has CDR1 SGHNT and CDR2 YYREEE (reference sequence). The CDR3 sequence is 16 residues long. The V gene lost 4 bases and the J gene lost 2 bases, with 17 bases spanning the gap. This CDR3 is CASSLGGGGNTDTQYF. As DNA, the CDR3 is TGTGCCAGCAGCCTTGGGGGCGGGGGAAACACAGATACGCAGTATTTT.

This chain joins TRBV2 and TRBJ1-5; perhaps TRBD1 as D (5 bases). The V end was cut by 8 bases, the J end by 1 base, with 15 bases between. This CDR3 has 15 residues. Germline-derived CDR1 and CDR2 are SNHLY and FYNNEI. The CDR3 region is CASSPEAGSNQPQHF. CDR3 sequence (DNA): TGTGCCAGCTCCCCCGAGGCAGGGAGCAATCAGCCCCAGCATTTT.

The rearrangement links TRBV5-6 to TRBJ2-3; a possible D gene is TRBD2 (6 bases). CDR3 length: 16 residues. The germline gives CDR1 SGHDT, CDR2 YYEEEE. Trimming took 1 base from V and 2 from J, leaving 14 bases between them. The CDR3 region is CASSLLQAGNTDTQYF. The CDR3 bases are TGTGCCAGCAGCTTGCTACAAGCGGGCAACACAGATACGCAGTATTTT.

V gene TRBV5-1 combines with J gene TRBJ2-1; D is unresolved. V lost 5 bases and J lost 3, with 15 bases in between. Germline V gene sequence: CDR1 SGHRS, CDR2 YFSETQ. CDR3 length: 15 residues. The CDR3: CASRDTGASYNEQFF. In DNA, the CDR3 is TGCGCCAGCAGAGACACGGGTGCCAGCTACAATGAGCAGTTCTTC.

The chain links TRBV5-4 to TRBJ1-6; the match to TRBD1 covers 10 bases. The CDR3 sequence is 16 residues long. V shed 3 bases, J shed 3 bases, and the junction held 3 bases outside the gene matches. Germline CDR1 is SGHNT and CDR2 is YYREEE (reference sequence). CDR3 sequence: CASSSRTGGYNSPLHF. The CDR3 DNA is TGTGCCAGCAGCTCGAGGACAGGGGGCTATAATTCACCCCTCCACTTT.

This rearrangement joins TRBV9 to TRBJ2-7, with 12 bases fitting TRBD2. Trimming at V came to 6 bases and at J to 5 bases, leaving 9 bases not matched to a gene. The CDR3 sequence is 15 residues long. In germline, CDR1 is SGDLS, CDR2 YYNGEE. CDR3 DNA sequence: TGTGCCAGCACAAAAACTAGCGGGGGGCCCGACGAGCAGTACTTC. Translating it yields CASTKTSGGPDEQYF.

The chain employs TRBV28 and TRBJ1-3, with no clear D. Per germline, CDR1 MDHEN and CDR2 SYDVKM. Trimming stripped 3 bases from V and 0 bases from J, with 12 bases between. The CDR3 loop spans 16 amino acids. As DNA, the CDR3 is TGTGCCAGCAGTTTGTCTCCACAGTTCTCTGGAAACACCATATATTTT. It is translated as CASSLSPQFSGNTIYF.

A single count supports this clone. The V gene is TRBV7-9, the J gene TRBJ1-1; 10 nucleotides match TRBD1. The V gene's germline CDR1 is SEHNR and CDR2 FQNEAQ (reference sequence). The V and J ends lost 5 bases and 5 bases, in that order; junction bases with no gene match: 8. The CDR3 contains 15 residues. Here the CDR3 DNA reads TGTGCCAGCAGCCCCGGACAGGGGGAGTGGACTGAAGCTTTCTTT. Protein product: CASSPGQGEWTEAFF.

V and J are TRBV19 and TRBJ2-1; 9 positions agree with TRBD2. With V trimmed by 8 bases and J by 5 bases, 4 bases remained unmatched. CDR1 is LNHDA and CDR2 is SQIVND in the germline V gene (reference sequence). CDR3 length: 13 residues. CDR3 amino acids: CASRLAGDNEQFF. The CDR3 DNA is TGTGCCAGTCGGTTAGCGGGAGACAATGAGCAGTTCTTC. The full variable domain, with the rest looked up from reference TRBV19 and TRBJ2-1, is DGGITQSPKYLFRKEGQNVTLSCEQNLNHDAMYWYRQDPGQGLRLIYYSQIVNDFQKGDIAEGYSVSREKKESFPLTVTSAQKNPTAFYLCASRLAGDNEQFFGPGTRLTVL.

The rearrangement joins TRBV6-5 to TRBJ2-7; 7 bases match TRBD2. CDR3 length equals 15 residues. Germline loops: CDR1 MNHEY, CDR2 SVGAGI. The junction had 13 bases not matched to a gene; V was cut back by 6 bases and J by 5 bases. The CDR3 DNA follows: TGTGCCAGCAGCCCCGCTGTAGGGAGGGGTCACGAGCAGTACTTC. Its protein is CASSPAVGRGHEQYF.

The chain links TRBV10-3 to TRBJ2-2, with 14 bases lining up with TRBD2. Germline values: CDR1 ENHRY, CDR2 SYGVKD. The CDR3 has 16 amino acids. Trimming removed 6 bases from V and 7 bases from J; junction bases left unmatched: 7. CDR3 coding DNA: TGTGCCATCAGACGACTAGCGGGAGGGCGATTCGGGGAGCTGTTTTTT. Translated, it gives CAIRRLAGGRFGELFF.

This clone was recorded only once. This sequence joins TRBV2 and TRBJ2-7; weak D call: TRBD1 (5 bases). The length of the CDR3 is 13 residues. CDR1 is SNHLY and CDR2 is FYNNEI in the germline V gene. V was pared by 2 bases and J by 5 bases, with 10 bases between. CDR3 in DNA: TGTGCCAGCAGTGAACAGGGCGTCGACGAGCAGTACTTC. This codes for CASSEQGVDEQYF.

The chain employs TRBV5-1 and TRBJ2-3, with D unclear. The CDR3 spans 14 residues. Deletions cut 6 bases from V and 0 bases from J, with 11 bases between. Per germline, CDR1 SGHRS and CDR2 YFSETQ. The CDR3 loop reads CASNASPSTDTQYF. CDR3 nucleotides: TGCGCCAGCAATGCGAGCCCTAGCACAGATACGCAGTATTTT. Together with reference TRBV5-1 and TRBJ2-3, the CDR3 gives the full variable domain: KAGVTQTPRYLIKTRGQQVTLSCSPISGHRSVSWYQQTPGQGLQFLFEYFSETQRNKGNFPGRFSGRQFSNSRSEMNVSTLELGDSALYLCASNASPSTDTQYFGPGTRLTVL.

This clone was observed a few times. The germline gene is not matched at one end of the junction; a read error may be the cause. This sequence joins TRBV7-7 and TRBJ1-3; the D gene is possibly TRBD1 (5 bases). The CDR3 consists of 12 residues. CDR1 is SSHAT and CDR2 is FNYEAQ in the germline V gene (reference sequence). Here the CDR3 DNA reads TGTGCTAGCAGCCCGGGGGGAGACACCATATATTTT. Translated: CASSPGGDTIYF.

The rearrangement links TRBV6-4 to TRBJ1-2; possibly TRBD1 for D (6 bases). The CDR3 runs 13 residues. Germline V gene data show CDR1 as MRHNA and CDR2 as SNTAGT. The V end lost 2 bases, the J end lost 8 bases, and 12 bases lay between the germline ends. This CDR3 reads CASSDMQGSGYTF. The CDR3 bases are TGTGCCAGCAGTGACATGCAGGGGTCGGGCTACACCTTC.

A note on this clone: The identical CDR3 is also encoded by other nucleotide sequences in the sample. This sequence joins TRBV5-1 and TRBJ2-1; TRBD1 matches 7 bases. CDR3 size: 14 residues. The trim removed 0 bases at V and 6 bases at J, leaving 3 bases unmatched. Per the germline V gene, CDR1 is SGHRS and CDR2 is YFSETQ. CDR3 sequence: CASSLGQGGNEQFF. DNA of the CDR3: TGCGCCAGCAGCTTGGGACAGGGCGGCAATGAGCAGTTCTTC.

This chain uses TRBV18 with TRBJ2-5; D uncertain. Trimming left V 4 bases short and J 5 bases short, with 8 bases between. Per the germline V gene, CDR1 is KGHSH and CDR2 is LQKENI. The CDR3 contains 12 residues. In nucleotides, the CDR3 is TGTGCCAGCTCACGTGGGCCGGAGACCCAGTACTTC. It yields the protein CASSRGPETQYF.

The chain uses TRBV7-9 and TRBJ2-7, with 7 bases lining up with TRBD2. CDR3 length: 15 residues. V dropped 0 bases and J dropped 2; count of bases not matched to a gene: 4. The V gene's germline CDR1 is SEHNR and CDR2 FQNEAQ (reference sequence). Here the CDR3 reads CASSLAGGPPYEQYF. Here the CDR3 DNA reads TGTGCCAGCAGCTTAGCGGGAGGGCCCCCCTACGAGCAGTACTTC.

This chain uses TRBV11-2 with TRBJ2-2; no definite D call. The CDR3 is 15 residues long. Germline CDR1 reads SGHAT; CDR2 reads FQNNGV. Between the trimmed V and J ends, which lost 3 bases and 4 bases, there was a span of 12 bases. The CDR3 DNA sequence: TGTGCCAGCAGCTTTAGCACGCTAGGCACCGGGGAGCTGTTTTTT. It is translated as CASSFSTLGTGELFF.

The chain carries TRBV2 and TRBJ2-7; perhaps TRBD1 as D (6 bases). This CDR3 spans 15 amino acids. Deletions cut 1 base from V and 1 base from J, with 11 bases between. Germline V gives CDR1 SNHLY, CDR2 FYNNEI. The CDR3, as DNA: TGTGCCAGCAGTGAAGACAGGGCCCTTTCCTACGAGCAGTACTTC. Its translation: CASSEDRALSYEQYF.

V gene TRBV9 combines with J gene TRBJ1-3; a possible D gene is TRBD1 (6 bases). The V gene lost 4 bases and the J gene lost 0 bases, with 11 bases spanning the gap. CDR1 and CDR2 (germline): SGDLS, YYNGEE. This CDR3 region has 15 residues. The CDR3 is CASSPDRPSGNTIYF. The DNA for the CDR3 is TGTGCCAGCAGCCCCGACAGGCCCTCTGGAAACACCATATATTTT.

The chain carries TRBV13 and TRBJ1-2, with D possibly being TRBD1 (5 bases). The CDR3 is 19 residues long. Germline V CDR1 and CDR2: PRHDT, FYEKMQ (reference sequence). Between the trimmed V and J ends, which lost 5 bases and 3 bases, there was a span of 28 bases. Here the CDR3 reads CASSLRLTKPGRLHYGYTF. As DNA, the CDR3 is TGTGCCAGCAGCCTCAGACTAACTAAACCGGGACGGCTTCACTATGGCTACACCTTC.

This sequence joins TRBV15 and TRBJ1-5, with 10 bases identical to TRBD1. V lost 0 bases and J lost 7; bases outside the gene matches: 15. CDR1 is LNHNV, CDR2 YYDKDF, per germline (reference sequence). This CDR3 comprises 19 residues. CDR3 nucleotide sequence: TGTGCCACCAGCAGAGATCTTCAAACCGGGACAGGGGAACGGCAGCCCCAGCATTTT. It yields the protein CATSRDLQTGTGERQPQHF.

V and J are TRBV11-2 and TRBJ1-1; 7 positions agree with TRBD1. V dropped 3 bases and J dropped 0; count of bases not matched to a gene: 4. Looked up from germline, CDR1 is SGHAT and CDR2 is FQNNGV. There are 15 residues in the CDR3. The CDR3 sequence: CASSFGTAMNTEAFF. CDR3 DNA: TGTGCCAGCAGCTTTGGGACAGCCATGAACACTGAAGCTTTCTTT.

This chain uses TRBV6-1 with TRBJ1-6; D not certain. The CDR3 contains 14 residues. Germline V CDR1 and CDR2: MNHNS, SASEGT. V lost 1 base and J 5 bases, leaving 6 bases between the germline ends. The CDR3 bases are TGTGCCAGCAGTGAAGGACATCATAATTCACCCCTCCACTTT. Translating gives CASSEGHHNSPLHF.

The V and J genes are TRBV25-1 and TRBJ2-5; D is perhaps TRBD1 (5 bases). From germline, CDR1 is MGHDK and CDR2 SYGVNS. V was clipped by 3 bases and J by 4 bases, with 9 bases between them. The CDR3 consists of 13 residues. CDR3 protein: CASSEQGRETQYF. DNA for the CDR3: TGTGCCAGCAGTGAGCAGGGCAGAGAGACCCAGTACTTC.

This clone was observed once. The J gene is TRBJ2-7, the V gene TRBV6-1; D may match TRBD1 or TRBD2 (5 bases each). CDR3 length: 12 residues. V dropped 11 bases and J dropped 3 bases, with 14 bases sitting between them. CDR1 is MNHNS, CDR2 SASEGT, per germline. CDR3 sequence (DNA): TGTGCCGGAGAGACAGACTACTACGAGCAGTACTTC. Its protein product is CAGETDYYEQYF.

The rearrangement joins TRBV9 to TRBJ2-7, with 8 bases lining up with TRBD1. From germline, CDR1 is SGDLS and CDR2 YYNGEE. After removal of 4 bases from V and 3 bases from J, the junction contained 12 bases not matched to a gene. The length of the CDR3 is 16 residues. The CDR3 DNA reads as TGTGCCAGCAGCCCCGTAGGACAGGGTGCTGACTACGAGCAGTACTTC. Translating it yields CASSPVGQGADYEQYF.